A single sample is the source of the 32 T cell receptor beta chains below, sequenced in a study of cytomegalovirus exposure and HLA in healthy donors (dated by TCRdb to 2016 to 2017). Receptor libraries were prepared by the immunoSEQ multiplex PCR assay. The multiplex PCR relied on a mix of 60 forward primers for TCR Vbeta segments and 13 reverse primers for TCR Jbeta segments. The immuneACCESS repertoire file appears here via TCRdb, limited to in-frame rearrangements. These files lack a portion of the clones; in checked studies, under half of the deficit traces to unresolved V genes, and the cause of the others is not known. Counted in this sample were under 200,000 clones; 65% to 80% of them appeared once. The top ten constitute 2% to 3% of the sample. Sample: PBMCs. These receptors were taken from a woman in her thirties or forties in good health and CMV-seropositive.

The chain uses TRBV6-5 and TRBJ1-2, with 10 bases lining up with TRBD1. Trimming took 6 bases from V and 5 from J; bases not matched to a gene: 9. Germline CDR1 MNHEY, CDR2 SVGAGI. The CDR3 sequence is 15 residues long. CDR3 sequence reads: CASRTPGTGDYGYTF. As DNA, the CDR3 is TGTGCCAGCAGAACTCCCGGGACAGGGGATTATGGCTACACCTTC.

CDR3 nucleotides: TGTGCCAGCAGCTTGGCCGGAGCGGAAAAACTGTTTTTT. As protein: CASSLAGAEKLFF. The chain combines TRBV5-6 with TRBJ1-4; D not certain. CDR1 SGHDT and CDR2 YYEEEE come from the germline V gene. Deletions cut 0 bases from V and 8 bases from J, with 8 bases between. The CDR3 is 13 amino acids.

This clone was seen a single time. The chain recombines TRBV28 with TRBJ1-4; 9 positions match TRBD1. Germline V gives CDR1 MDHEN, CDR2 SYDVKM. This CDR3 spans 16 amino acids. V trimming: 6 bases; J trimming: 4 bases; junction bases outside the gene matches: 9. The CDR3 nucleotides are TGTGCCAGCAGCTCACCGACGGGACAGGGTAATGAAAAACTGTTTTTT. This encodes CASSSPTGQGNEKLFF.

This chain links TRBV12-5 with TRBJ2-1; 9 bases fit TRBD2. The germline V gene encodes CDR1 LGHNT and CDR2 FRNRAP. V was pared by 1 base and J by 3 bases, with 4 bases of the junction left unmatched. CDR3 size: 16 residues. CDR3 protein: CASGLGAGGHYNEQFF. Written as DNA, the CDR3 is TGTGCTAGTGGTTTGGGAGCGGGGGGCCACTACAATGAGCAGTTCTTC.

This clone was counted only a few times. This sample also contains other DNA sequences that code for the same CDR3. The V and J genes are TRBV10-2 and TRBJ2-5, with D perhaps matching TRBD1 (6 bases). Germline-derived CDR1 and CDR2 are WSHSY and SAAADI. The CDR3 sequence is 13 residues long. V was trimmed by 7 bases and J by 1 base, leaving 10 bases between them. The CDR3 nucleotides read TGCGCCAGCACCGGACAGCCCCAAGAGACCCAGTACTTC. Protein: CASTGQPQETQYF.

The chain is built from TRBV7-2 and TRBJ2-2; 12 bases agree with TRBD1. The length of the CDR3 is 17 residues. The junction had 10 bases not matched to a gene; V was cut back by 4 bases and J by 7 bases. Per the germline V gene, CDR1 is SGHTA and CDR2 is FQGNSA. In DNA form, the CDR3 reads TGTGCCAGCAGCTGGCCGGGACAGGGGGCGGGGAACGGGGAGCTGTTTTTT. Residues: CASSWPGQGAGNGELFF.

This chain joins TRBV18 and TRBJ2-7; TRBD2 matches 9 bases. The ends lost 2 bases at V and 7 bases at J; junction bases unmatched: 6. The CDR3 extends over 14 amino acids. In germline, CDR1 is KGHSH, CDR2 LQKENI. CDR3 amino acids: CASSPAGGPREQYF. For the CDR3, the DNA is TGTGCCAGCTCACCAGCGGGAGGGCCCAGGGAGCAGTACTTC.

This chain joins TRBV5-8 and TRBJ1-4; 7 bases are shared with TRBD1. Per the germline V gene, CDR1 is SGHTS and CDR2 is YDEGEE. CDR3 size: 15 residues. V gave up 5 bases and J gave up 0 bases; unmatched junction bases: 4. The CDR3, as DNA: TGTGCCAGCAGGTTCGGGACAGCAACTAATGAAAAACTGTTTTTT. Protein product: CASRFGTATNEKLFF.

The chain combines TRBV5-4 with TRBJ2-3; the match to TRBD1 covers 9 bases. V shed 4 bases and J 5 bases; nucleotides not matched to a gene: 5. CDR3 length: 14 residues. Germline CDR1 reads SGHNT; CDR2 reads YYREEE (reference sequence). The CDR3 spells CASSKQGAKDTQYF. The CDR3 DNA sequence: TGTGCCAGCAGCAAACAGGGGGCGAAAGATACGCAGTATTTT.

In this sample, this clone turned up a few times. The CDR3 DNA is TGTGCCAGTAGTATAGAACGGGGGAATGAAAAACTGTTTTTT. Residues: CASSIERGNEKLFF. This chain connects TRBV19 to TRBJ1-4; TRBD1 is a possible D gene (5 bases). The V gene's germline CDR1 is LNHDA and CDR2 SQIVND (reference sequence). The CDR3 consists of 14 residues. The germline V and J ends were trimmed by 0 bases and 5 bases, with 7 bases remaining between them.

This chain uses TRBV7-2 with TRBJ2-5; D ambiguous. The CDR3 spans 15 residues. V lost 1 base and J 2 bases, leaving 11 bases between the germline ends. Germline assignment: CDR1 SGHTA and CDR2 FQGNSA. CDR3 nucleotide sequence: TGTGCCAGCAGCTTAGAAGCGAACGAGCAAGAGACCCAGTACTTC. It codes for CASSLEANEQETQYF. Using reference TRBV7-2 and TRBJ2-5 for the parts outside the CDR3, the full variable domain is GAGVSQSPSNKVTEKGKDVELRCDPISGHTALYWYRQSLGQGLEFLIYFQGNSAPDKSGLPSDRFSAERTGGSVSTLTIQRTQQEDSAVYLCASSLEANEQETQYFGPGTRLLVL.

The CDR3, as DNA: TGTGCCAGCAGCCGAAACATTGCGGGGACTTTAGGGCAGTACTTC. Protein sequence: CASSRNIAGTLGQYF. J is TRBJ2-7 and V is TRBV14; D is perhaps TRBD2 (6 bases). Germline CDR1 reads SGHDN; CDR2 reads FVKESK. The CDR3 runs to 15 residues. V was clipped by 4 bases and J by 9 bases, with 22 bases between them. The whole variable domain, filled in from reference TRBV14 and TRBJ2-7, reads EAGVTQFPSHSVIEKGQTVTLRCDPISGHDNLYWYRRVMGKEIKFLLHFVKESKQDESGMPNNRFLAERTGGTYSTLKVQPAELEDSGVYFCASSRNIAGTLGQYFGPGTRLTVT.

The chain employs TRBV10-1 and TRBJ2-5; maybe TRBD2 (5 bases). Matching the DNA end better, TRBJ2-7 makes the J call doubtful. Germline CDR1 is WNHNN and CDR2 is SYGVQD (reference sequence). The CDR3 runs 17 residues. The CDR3 DNA follows: TGCGCCAGCAGTGAAATATCGGCGGGTGGTGAAGGCTACGAGCAGTACTTC. Translated, it gives CASSEISAGGEGYEQYF.

This rearrangement joins TRBV25-1 to TRBJ1-1; D possibly corresponds to TRBD1 (5 bases). Germline CDR1 MGHDK, CDR2 SYGVNS. CDR3 length equals 16 residues. V lost 5 bases, J lost 1 base, and 17 bases lay in between. CDR3 region: CASSTQGEGPNTEAFF. CDR3 DNA sequence: TGTGCCAGCAGTACCCAAGGGGAGGGCCCGAACACTGAAGCTTTCTTT. Together with reference TRBV25-1 and TRBJ1-1, the CDR3 gives the full variable domain: EADIYQTPRYLVIGTGKKITLECSQTMGHDKMYWYQQDPGMELHLIHYSYGVNSTEKGDLSSESTVSRIRTEHFPLTLESARPSHTSQYLCASSTQGEGPNTEAFFGQGTRLTVV.

This chain uses TRBV7-2 with TRBJ2-7; a weak D match, TRBD2 (6 bases). Trimming shortened V by 5 bases and J by 4 bases, and 15 bases separated the two germline ends. The CDR3 is 14 residues long. The germline V gene encodes CDR1 SGHTA and CDR2 FQGNSA. CDR3 loop: CASSIPGVLYEQYF. In DNA, the CDR3 is TGTGCCAGCAGCATCCCGGGGGTATTATACGAGCAGTACTTC.

This sequence joins TRBV7-2 and TRBJ1-4; 7 bases match TRBD1. After removal of 4 bases from V and 4 bases from J, the junction contained 3 bases not matched to a gene. Germline V gene sequence: CDR1 SGHTA, CDR2 FQGNSA. CDR3 size: 14 residues. Here the CDR3 DNA reads TGTGCCAGCAGCTCGACAGGGCTTAATGAAAAACTGTTTTTT. This gives the protein CASSSTGLNEKLFF.

The chain recombines TRBV13 with TRBJ2-7, with TRBD2 as a possible D gene (7 bases). Germline CDR1 reads PRHDT; CDR2 reads FYEKMQ (reference sequence). V gave up 6 bases and J gave up 2 bases, with 14 bases separating them. The CDR3 contains 14 residues. CDR3 protein: CASRPEGGTYEQYF. CDR3 coding DNA: TGTGCCAGCAGGCCCGAGGGGGGGACCTACGAGCAGTACTTC.

This chain links TRBV6-6 with TRBJ2-7; 12 bases are shared with TRBD2. V gave up 2 bases and J gave up 1 base; unmatched junction bases: 3. The CDR3 consists of 16 residues. Germline V CDR1 and CDR2: MNHNY, SVGAGI (reference sequence). This CDR3 reads CASSYTGTSGSYEQYF. The CDR3 nucleotides are TGTGCCAGCAGTTACACCGGGACTAGCGGGTCCTACGAGCAGTACTTC.

V is TRBV11-2 and J is TRBJ2-1, with a possible D match to TRBD1 (5 bases). Trimming took off 5 bases at V and 0 bases at J, with 11 bases between the two ends. Germline loops: CDR1 SGHAT, CDR2 FQNNGV. The CDR3 is 15 amino acids. Here the CDR3 DNA reads TGTGCCAGCAGCCGGACAACCGGCTCCTACAATGAGCAGTTCTTC. Translation gives CASSRTTGSYNEQFF.

This chain connects TRBV4-3 to TRBJ1-1; possible D gene TRBD1, 6 bases. CDR1 is LGHNA, CDR2 YSLEER, per germline. V was cut by 1 base and J by 4 bases, with 10 bases left in between. This CDR3 comprises 14 residues. The CDR3 region has the DNA TGCGCCAGCAGCCAAGGTGCCAGGGGCACTGAAGCTTTCTTT. Translation gives CASSQGARGTEAFF.

V and J are TRBV5-1 and TRBJ2-5, with D uncertain. Germline-derived CDR1 and CDR2 are SGHRS and YFSETQ. V gave up 0 bases and J gave up 4 bases, with 13 bases separating them. The CDR3 contains 15 residues. The CDR3 sequence is CASSLVADSVETQYF. CDR3 DNA sequence: TGCGCCAGCAGCTTGGTAGCCGACTCTGTAGAGACCCAGTACTTC.

A few counts support this clone. The genes are TRBV6-5 and TRBJ2-5, with 9 bases fitting TRBD2. With 6 bases clipped from V and 5 bases from J, the junction kept 10 bases outside the gene matches. The CDR3 spans 15 residues. Per germline, CDR1 MNHEY and CDR2 SVGAGI. CDR3 region: CASSDTGTSYETQYF. DNA of the CDR3: TGTGCCAGCAGCGATACCGGGACTAGCTACGAGACCCAGTACTTC.

The chain joins TRBV5-6 to TRBJ2-2; possible D gene TRBD2, 6 bases. Trimming removed 0 bases at V and 7 bases at J, with 16 bases between. Germline CDR1 reads SGHDT; CDR2 reads YYEEEE. This CDR3 comprises 16 residues. CDR3 residues: CASSLGPLGRDGELFF. The CDR3, as DNA: TGTGCCAGCAGCTTGGGGCCGTTGGGGCGGGACGGGGAGCTGTTTTTT.

The chain is built from TRBV4-2 and TRBJ2-6; 7 bases are a match to TRBD2. Unmatched junction bases numbered 6, after V lost 1 base and J lost 3 bases. CDR1 and CDR2 from the germline V gene are LGHNA and YNFKEQ. The CDR3 consists of 17 residues. The CDR3 loop reads CASSQAERDGGANVLTF. CDR3 nucleotide sequence: TGTGCCAGCAGCCAAGCCGAGCGGGATGGTGGGGCCAACGTCCTGACTTTC.

This clone was detected only a few times. This sequence joins TRBV19 and TRBJ1-2; TRBD1 agrees at 10 bases. Germline V lookup: CDR1 LNHDA, CDR2 SQIVND (reference sequence). The CDR3 sequence is 15 residues long. The V gene end was trimmed by 4 bases and the J gene end by 4 bases; junction bases not matched to a gene: 6. As DNA, the CDR3 is TGTGCCAGTAGTACCCAGACAGGGGGCATCTATGGCTACACCTTC. Its protein is CASSTQTGGIYGYTF.

The chain combines TRBV2 with TRBJ1-1; D might be TRBD1 (5 bases). The CDR3 is 12 residues long. Germline V lookup: CDR1 SNHLY, CDR2 FYNNEI. V lost 4 bases, J lost 8 bases, and 11 bases lay in between. The CDR3 region is CASSVGVGEAFF. CDR3 DNA sequence: TGTGCCAGCAGTGTAGGGGTAGGGGAAGCTTTCTTT.

This clone occurred a few times. The chain carries TRBV13 and TRBJ2-7; 10 bases fit TRBD2. With 4 bases clipped from V and 9 bases from J, the junction kept 12 bases outside the gene matches. This CDR3 has 15 residues. The germline V gene encodes CDR1 PRHDT and CDR2 FYEKMQ (reference sequence). For the CDR3, the DNA is TGTGCCAGCAGCTCATGGACTAGCGGCATCTTCGGGCAGTACTTC. Its protein is CASSSWTSGIFGQYF.

This clone was recorded a few times. The chain recombines TRBV10-3 with TRBJ2-7; TRBD1 matches 7 bases. This CDR3 region has 16 residues. Germline CDR1 reads ENHRY; CDR2 reads SYGVKD. The J segment lost 3 bases and the V segment lost 6 bases, leaving 14 bases of the junction unmatched. DNA of the CDR3: TGTGCCATCAGAGGGACCAACGGGACAGTTATCTACGAGCAGTACTTC. As protein: CAIRGTNGTVIYEQYF.

The chain employs TRBV19 and TRBJ1-3; 9 bases map to TRBD1. Germline V lookup: CDR1 LNHDA, CDR2 SQIVND (reference sequence). CDR3 length: 15 residues. The ends lost 6 bases at V and 1 base at J; junction bases unmatched: 4. CDR3 sequence reads: CASRRDRESGNTIYF. CDR3 coding DNA: TGTGCCAGTAGACGGGACAGGGAGTCTGGAAACACCATATATTTT.

The chain couples TRBV7-9 to TRBJ2-3; D remains ambiguous. CDR1 and CDR2 from the germline V gene are SEHNR and FQNEAQ (reference sequence). CDR3 length: 13 amino acids. V was trimmed by 5 bases and J by 5 bases, leaving 11 bases between them. The CDR3 is CASSRDSVDTQYF. The CDR3 DNA reads as TGTGCCAGCAGCCGCGATTCCGTAGATACGCAGTATTTT.

V usage is TRBV7-2 and J usage is TRBJ2-7; 16 bases agree with TRBD2. Germline V gene sequence: CDR1 SGHTA, CDR2 FQGNSA. The CDR3 totals 18 residues. V lost 4 bases, J lost 3 bases, and 9 bases stayed unmatched. Here the CDR3 DNA reads TGTGCCAGCAGCTCTGGGACTAGCGGGGGGGATATGCTCTACGAGCAGTACTTC. Its protein is CASSSGTSGGDMLYEQYF. The full variable domain, its missing parts supplied by reference TRBV7-2 and TRBJ2-7, is GAGVSQSPSNKVTEKGKDVELRCDPISGHTALYWYRQSLGQGLEFLIYFQGNSAPDKSGLPSDRFSAERTGGSVSTLTIQRTQQEDSAVYLCASSSGTSGGDMLYEQYFGPGTRLTVT.

The J gene is TRBJ2-7, the V gene TRBV2; the match to TRBD1 covers 9 bases. The CDR3 sequence is 13 residues long. In germline, CDR1 is SNHLY, CDR2 FYNNEI. V lost 11 bases to trimming and J lost 4 bases; unmatched junction nucleotides: 9. CDR3 amino acids: CAQKFGQGYEQYF. The CDR3 region has the DNA TGTGCCCAAAAATTTGGACAGGGGTACGAGCAGTACTTC.